This T cell receptor beta chain appears in the sequencing data of a study of identical twins. With 5 bases clipped from V and 5 bases from J, the junction kept 4 bases outside the gene matches. The CDR3 sequence is 14 residues long. This clonotype has just a few counts. MiXCR, run by TCRdb on the 5' RACE reads, gives a single entry per CDR3 protein. The table lists some 210,000 distinct CDR3 sequences, 15% to 20% of them singletons. This sample also belongs to another study, concerning T cells expressing NK-cell markers. Per that paper: Sequencing covered eight donors, seven HCMV-seropositive and one seronegative.

Sample: CD8+ T cells sorted from blood. The chain combines TRBV12-3 or TRBV12-4 with TRBJ2-4; TRBD2 matches at 9 bases. The receptor's source is a woman between 18 and 29 years old in good health. This CDR3 reads CASSPGGRENIQYF. CDR3 in DNA: TGTGCCAGCAGTCCCGGCGGGAGGGAAAACATTCAGTACTTC.